This T cell receptor (beta chain) was recovered during a study of T cell responses to AZD1222 COVID-19 vaccine. This CDR3 spans 16 amino acids. CDR1 LGHNT and CDR2 FRNRAP come from the germline V gene. J gave up 4 bases and V 5 bases, and 4 bases lay outside the gene matches. This clone came up once. Assay used: immunoSEQ multiplex PCR; TCRdb lists only in-frame clones, some missing. The sample holds roughly 150,000 clones, roughly 90% seen once. This sequence was found in an adult in good health. The chain uses TRBV12-5 and TRBJ2-1, with 14 positions matching TRBD2. Sample: peripheral blood, taken on day 0 of AZD1222 vaccination. In DNA form, the CDR3 reads TGTGCTAGTGGTCAGGGACTAGCGGGGGTTTACAATGAGCAGTTCTTC. Its translation: CASGQGLAGVYNEQFF. Supplemented by reference TRBV12-5 and TRBJ2-1, the full variable domain reads DARVTQTPRHKVTEMGQEVTMRCQPILGHNTVFWYRQTMMQGLELLAYFRNRAPLDDSGMPKDRFSAEMPDATLATLKIQPSEPRDSAVYFCASGQGLAGVYNEQFFGPGTRLTVL.